This TCR beta chain was profiled in a study of blood T cell repertoires in COVID-19. The CDR3 sequence is 15 residues long. V trimming: 6 bases; J trimming: 5 bases; junction bases outside the gene matches: 11. Per the germline V gene, CDR1 is MNHEY and CDR2 is SMNVEV (reference sequence). TCRdb keeps only in-frame clones here, not all; method: immunoSEQ multiplex PCR. This table holds 150,000 to 200,000 clones, about four fifths found once. This clone was recorded many times. The receptor was isolated from a woman in her forties with COVID-19, enrolled during active disease. This rearrangement joins TRBV27 to TRBJ1-1, with TRBD1 matching 8 bases. What was sequenced was peripheral blood. In DNA, the CDR3 is TGTGCCAGCAGAATGGACAGGGCGTACGGAACTGAAGCTTTCTTT. Its translation is CASRMDRAYGTEAFF.